The 12 T cell receptor beta chains given below trace back to one sample, sequenced in a study of OX40 agonist ivuxolimab in advanced cancers. Produced via immunoSEQ multiplex PCR; TCRdb's table is partial and in-frame only. The table includes about 61,000 clones, around four fifths detected once. The sequencing used CD4+ or CD8+ T cells sorted from blood, collected in a trial of the OX40 agonist ivuxolimab. These receptors were obtained from an adult with an advanced solid tumor such as melanoma, head and neck, liver or kidney cancer.

This clone was seen a single time. V and J are TRBV9 and TRBJ1-4; D is undetermined. The CDR3 loop spans 16 amino acids. The germline CDR1 and CDR2 sequences are SGDLS and YYNGEE. The ends were cut back, 4 bases at V and 0 bases at J, with 13 bases in the middle. The CDR3 DNA is TGTGCCAGCAGCCCCCCCCGGACCGCAACTAATGAAAAACTGTTTTTT. This translates into CASSPPRTATNEKLFF.

This chain joins TRBV19 and TRBJ2-1; TRBD2 is a possible D gene (7 bases). This CDR3 comprises 13 residues. CDR1 and CDR2 (germline): LNHDA, SQIVND (reference sequence). V dropped 2 bases and J dropped 7 bases, with 9 bases sitting between them. The chain's CDR3 is CASSIRGANEQFF. CDR3 in DNA: TGTGCCAGTAGTATACGGGGGGCTAATGAGCAGTTCTTC.

The V gene is TRBV18, the J gene TRBJ1-5; D is ambiguous. This CDR3 is 16 amino acids long. Germline loops: CDR1 KGHSH, CDR2 LQKENI. V was trimmed by 0 bases and J by 5 bases, leaving 14 bases between them. Here the CDR3 DNA reads TGTGCCAGCTCACCACCGGGAGGGAATGAGGATCAGCCCCAGCATTTT. Protein: CASSPPGGNEDQPQHF.

The chain is built from TRBV6-5 and TRBJ1-6; no definite D call. Deletions cut 3 bases from V and 9 bases from J, with 15 bases between. The CDR3 consists of 15 residues. CDR1 is MNHEY and CDR2 is SVGAGI in the germline V gene. This chain's CDR3 is CASSYMKVVTSPLHF. The CDR3 region has the DNA TGTGCCAGCAGTTATATGAAGGTGGTTACTTCACCCCTCCACTTT.

J is TRBJ2-5 and V is TRBV10-3; no clear D. CDR3 size: 15 residues. Trimming took 0 bases from V and 5 from J, leaving 13 bases between them. CDR1 and CDR2 from the germline V gene are ENHRY and SYGVKD. This CDR3 reads CAISESEWGGETQYF. Here the CDR3 DNA reads TGTGCCATCAGTGAGTCGGAGTGGGGTGGGGAGACCCAGTACTTC.

The rearrangement links TRBV5-1 to TRBJ2-3; 14 bases line up with TRBD2. CDR1 and CDR2 from the germline V gene are SGHRS and YFSETQ. The V segment lost 4 bases and the J segment 0 bases; nucleotides outside the gene matches: 13. The CDR3 runs 20 residues. CDR3 region: CASSRAGLAGAALSTDTQYF. Written as DNA, the CDR3 is TGCGCCAGCAGCAGAGCGGGACTAGCGGGGGCCGCACTAAGCACAGATACGCAGTATTTT.

This clone was observed a handful of times. J is TRBJ2-3 and V is TRBV7-2, with 7 bases aligning to TRBD1. The CDR3 totals 16 residues. CDR1 and CDR2 from the germline V gene are SGHTA and FQGNSA. The V gene end was trimmed by 0 bases and the J gene end by 2 bases; junction bases not matched to a gene: 5. CDR3 coding DNA: TGTGCCAGCAGCTTAGCAGGGGGCGGTAACACAGATACGCAGTATTTT. Translated, it gives CASSLAGGGNTDTQYF.

The chain links TRBV9 to TRBJ1-5; D is unresolved. With 0 bases removed from V and 3 bases from J, the gap between germline ends came to 10 bases. Germline values: CDR1 SGDLS, CDR2 YYNGEE. CDR3 length: 15 amino acids. CDR3 region: CASSVDGGNNQPQHF. CDR3 sequence (DNA): TGTGCCAGCAGCGTAGATGGAGGGAACAATCAGCCCCAGCATTTT.

CDR3 loop: CASSRQTGGGTYEQYF. The CDR3, as DNA: TGTGCCAGCAGCCGACAGACAGGAGGGGGTACCTACGAGCAGTACTTC. The chain is built from TRBV5-8 and TRBJ2-7, with D tentatively TRBD1 or TRBD2 (6 bases each). V shed 4 bases and J shed 2 bases, with 19 bases lying between them. Germline CDR1 reads SGHTS; CDR2 reads YDEGEE. CDR3 length: 16 residues.

The rearrangement uses TRBV9 and TRBJ1-3, with D tentatively TRBD1 (5 bases). Trimming removed 1 base from V and 0 bases from J, with 14 bases in between. The V gene's germline CDR1 is SGDLS and CDR2 YYNGEE. The CDR3 has 17 residues. The CDR3 reads CASSVSGTVSSGNTIYF. The CDR3 bases are TGTGCCAGCAGCGTATCCGGGACGGTAAGCTCTGGAAACACCATATATTTT.

This clone occurred once. The chain couples TRBV28 to TRBJ2-5, with D possibly being TRBD2 (7 bases). CDR1 is MDHEN and CDR2 is SYDVKM in the germline V gene. This CDR3 spans 15 amino acids. The V gene lost 6 bases and the J gene lost 6 bases, with 20 bases spanning the gap. The DNA for the CDR3 is TGTGCCAGCAGGGAGGGGAGGGGGTCCCTCCAGACCCAGTACTTC. As protein: CASREGRGSLQTQYF.

The rearrangement uses TRBV6-5 and TRBJ1-5; D is undetermined. V dropped 2 bases and J dropped 7 bases, with 12 bases sitting between them. The CDR3 is 14 residues long. Germline loops: CDR1 MNHEY, CDR2 SVGAGI. The chain's CDR3 is CASSYLIHGQPQHF. In nucleotides, the CDR3 is TGTGCCAGCAGTTACCTCATTCACGGGCAGCCCCAGCATTTT.